The clone carrying this T cell receptor (beta chain) was counted only a few times. With V trimmed by 4 bases and J by 4 bases, 13 bases remained unmatched. This CDR3 spans 17 amino acids. The germline CDR1 and CDR2 sequences are SGHDT and YYEEEE. Libraries were prepared by immunoSEQ multiplex PCR; TCRdb keeps only in-frame clonotypes and omits some of them. Among tens of thousands of clones, around 93% were seen once, and the ten largest hold around 0.42%. This sample was taken from a study of technical replicates of blood from a few donors. This receptor was obtained from a human donor in good health. The rearrangement uses TRBV5-6 and TRBJ1-1; 10 positions agree with TRBD1. The sequencing input was T cells isolated from PBMCs. The CDR3 sequence is CASSRRTGGLLATEAFF. The DNA of the CDR3 is TGTGCCAGCAGCAGGAGGACAGGGGGTCTTCTTGCCACTGAAGCTTTCTTT.